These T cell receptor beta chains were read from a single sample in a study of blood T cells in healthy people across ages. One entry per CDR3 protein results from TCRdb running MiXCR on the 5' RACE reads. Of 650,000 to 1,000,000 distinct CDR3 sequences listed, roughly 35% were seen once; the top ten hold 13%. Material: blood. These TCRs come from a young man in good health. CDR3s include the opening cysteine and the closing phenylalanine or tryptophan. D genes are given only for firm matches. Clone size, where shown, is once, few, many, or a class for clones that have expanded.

CDR3: CASSLEGTSSYEQYF
DNA: TGTGCCAGCAGCTTGGAGGGAACCTCCTCCTACGAGCAGTACTTC
V: TRBV7-2
size: few
J: TRBJ2-7
length: 15
D: NA

CDR3: CASSGGRSYNEQFF
DNA: TGTGCCAGCAGTGGTGGAAGGTCCTACAATGAGCAGTTCTTC
V: TRBV12-3/TRBV12-4
size: few
J: TRBJ2-1
length: 14
D: NA

CDR3: CASSETIIRETQYF
DNA: TGTGCCAGCAGTGAAACGATAATACGAGAGACCCAGTACTTC
V: TRBV2
size: few
J: TRBJ2-5
length: 14
D: NA

CDR3: CAWLAGGSNEQYF
DNA: TGCGCATGGCTAGCGGGGGGCAGCAATGAGCAGTACTTC
V: TRBV5-1
size: NA
J: TRBJ2-5
length: 13
D: TRBD2

CDR3: CASSLGVRRPQYF
DNA: TGTGCCAGCAGCTTAGGAGTGCGTCGGCCGCAGTATTTT
V: TRBV7-9
size: few
J: TRBJ2-3
length: 13
D: NA

CDR3: CASSLRTPQDDAFF
DNA: TGTGCCAGCAGCTTAAGGACACCCCAGGATGACGCTTTCTTT
V: TRBV7-2
size: NA
J: TRBJ1-1
length: 14
D: NA

CDR3: CASSEVGQQNGYTF
DNA: TGTGCCAGCAGTGAAGTCGGGCAGCAGAATGGCTACACCTTC
V: TRBV6-1
size: NA
J: TRBJ1-2
length: 14
D: NA

CDR3: CASSQDLAGGITGELFF
DNA: TGCGCCAGCAGCCAAGATTTGGCGGGGGGGATCACCGGGGAGCTGTTTTTT
V: TRBV4-3
size: NA
J: TRBJ2-2
length: 17
D: TRBD2

CDR3: CASSVTGGKETQYF
DNA: TGTGCCAGCAGCGTCACGGGGGGGAAAGAGACCCAGTACTTC
V: TRBV9
size: few
J: TRBJ2-5
length: 14
D: TRBD2

CDR3: CASSRGQGDGEKLFF
DNA: TGCGCCAGCAGCCGGGGACAGGGGGACGGAGAAAAACTGTTTTTT
V: TRBV4-3
size: NA
J: TRBJ1-4
length: 15
D: TRBD1

CDR3: CASTHPGTYVQYF
DNA: TGTGCCAGCACCCACCCGGGAACATACGTGCAGTACTTC
V: TRBV27
size: NA
J: TRBJ2-5
length: 13
D: NA

CDR3: CASSFLRTEQYF
DNA: TGTGCCAGCAGCTTCCTGCGAACCGAGCAGTACTTC
V: TRBV7-2
size: NA
J: TRBJ2-7
length: 12
D: NA

CDR3: CASSLLPGTGDTEAFF
DNA: TGCGCCAGCAGCTTGCTACCCGGGACAGGGGACACTGAAGCTTTCTTT
V: TRBV5-1
size: few
J: TRBJ1-1
length: 16
D: TRBD1

CDR3: CASSPGQDPSYNEQFF
DNA: TGTGCCAGCTCACCGGGACAGGACCCCTCCTACAATGAGCAGTTCTTC
V: TRBV18
size: NA
J: TRBJ2-1
length: 16
D: TRBD1

CDR3: CASSLWRTDTQYF
DNA: TGTGCCAGCAGCTTATGGCGGACAGATACGCAGTATTTT
V: TRBV7-7
size: many
J: TRBJ2-3
length: 13
D: NA

CDR3: CASSIKTGIHTEAFF
DNA: TGTGCCAGTAGTATCAAGACAGGGATCCACACTGAAGCTTTCTTT
V: TRBV19
size: NA
J: TRBJ1-1
length: 15
D: TRBD1

CDR3: CASSEAAITDTQYF
DNA: TGTGCCAGCAGTGAAGCGGCGATCACAGATACGCAGTATTTT
V: TRBV6-2/TRBV6-3
size: many
J: TRBJ2-3
length: 14
D: NA

CDR3: CASSQKTPGGAFTQYF
DNA: TGCGCCAGCAGCCAAAAGACCCCCGGGGGGGCCTTTACGCAGTATTTT
V: TRBV4-1
size: few
J: TRBJ2-3
length: 16
D: TRBD2

CDR3: CASRGGSRGETQYF
DNA: TGTGCCAGCAGAGGAGGTTCGAGGGGCGAGACCCAGTACTTC
V: TRBV27
size: many
J: TRBJ2-5
length: 14
D: NA

CDR3: CASSRYPDTQYF
DNA: TGCGCCAGCAGCCGGTATCCCGATACGCAGTATTTT
V: TRBV4-3
size: NA
J: TRBJ2-3
length: 12
D: NA

CDR3: CASSFEGTDTQYF
DNA: TGTGCCAGCAGTTTCGAGGGGACAGATACGCAGTATTTT
V: TRBV12-3/TRBV12-4
size: many
J: TRBJ2-3
length: 13
D: NA

CDR3: CASARRQGGSNEKLFF
DNA: TGTGCCAGCGCCCGAAGGCAGGGAGGGTCTAATGAAAAACTGTTTTTT
V: TRBV12-3/TRBV12-4
size: NA
J: TRBJ1-4
length: 16
D: NA

CDR3: CASSLVRYSTGELFF
DNA: TGTGCCAGCAGCTTAGTTCGTTACTCCACCGGGGAGCTGTTTTTT
V: TRBV11-1
size: NA
J: TRBJ2-2
length: 15
D: NA

CDR3: CASSPAGPTSTDTQYF
DNA: TGCGCCAGCAGCCCAGCGGGACCCACTAGCACAGATACGCAGTATTTT
V: TRBV4-1
size: NA
J: TRBJ2-3
length: 16
D: TRBD2

CDR3: CASSLFSGPSYNSPLHF
DNA: TGTGCCAGCAGTTTATTCTCAGGCCCAAGCTATAATTCACCCCTCCACTTT
V: TRBV27
size: NA
J: TRBJ1-6
length: 17
D: NA

CDR3: CASSLSRGAFF
DNA: TGTGCCAGCAGTTTATCCCGGGGAGCTTTCTTT
V: TRBV12-3/TRBV12-4
size: few
J: TRBJ1-1
length: 11
D: NA

CDR3: CSVEPRGGRTDTQYF
DNA: TGCAGCGTTGAACCTCGCGGGGGGCGCACAGATACGCAGTATTTT
V: TRBV29-1
size: many
J: TRBJ2-3
length: 15
D: TRBD2

CDR3: CASSFSGGDGYTF
DNA: TGTGCCAGCAGTTTTTCAGGGGGCGACGGCTACACCTTC
V: TRBV28
size: NA
J: TRBJ1-2
length: 13
D: TRBD1

CDR3: CASSSFRTGSGANVLTF
DNA: TGTGCCAGCAGCTCATTTAGGACAGGCTCTGGGGCCAACGTCCTGACTTTC
V: TRBV6-1
size: NA
J: TRBJ2-6
length: 17
D: TRBD1

CDR3: CASSMPPGREANLNQPQHF
DNA: TGCGCCAGCAGCATGCCCCCGGGGCGAGAAGCTAACCTTAATCAGCCCCAGCATTTT
V: TRBV4-1
size: NA
J: TRBJ1-5
length: 19
D: NA

CDR3: CASSSPDRGADNEQFF
DNA: TGTGCCAGCAGCTCTCCGGACAGGGGGGCTGACAATGAGCAGTTCTTC
V: TRBV5-4
size: few
J: TRBJ2-1
length: 16
D: TRBD1

CDR3: CASSVRIYGELFF
DNA: TGTGCCAGCAGTGTCAGGATTTACGGGGAGCTGTTTTTT
V: TRBV12-3/TRBV12-4
size: NA
J: TRBJ2-2
length: 13
D: NA

CDR3: CASTGAGNTDTQYF
DNA: TGTGCCAGCACGGGGGCGGGGAACACAGATACGCAGTATTTT
V: TRBV28
size: few
J: TRBJ2-3
length: 14
D: NA

CDR3: CASSLHAGGLLSTEAFF
DNA: TGTGCCAGCAGCCTCCACGCAGGGGGTTTACTCAGCACTGAAGCTTTCTTT
V: TRBV28
size: few
J: TRBJ1-1
length: 17
D: TRBD1

CDR3: CASSANRSLYEQYF
DNA: TGCGCCAGCAGCGCGAACAGGAGTCTCTACGAGCAGTACTTC
V: TRBV5-1
size: NA
J: TRBJ2-7
length: 14
D: NA

CDR3: CATSRTEGGTQYF
DNA: TGTGCCACCAGCAGGACAGAGGGAGGGACCCAGTACTTC
V: TRBV15
size: NA
J: TRBJ2-5
length: 13
D: NA